This T cell receptor (beta chain) originates from a study of T cell responses to AZD1222 COVID-19 vaccine. General study results and limits: The study identified only six AZD1222 recipients as seropositive at baseline.

The junction had 4 bases not matched to a gene; V was cut back by 0 bases and J by 7 bases. Germline CDR1 reads KGHDR; CDR2 reads SFDVKD. The CDR3 consists of 15 residues. Turning to this clone: Its antigen is still unknown.

Sequenced by immunoSEQ multiplex PCR; TCRdb stores in-frame clones only, minus some. The table lists some 180,000 clones, roughly nine tenths of them singletons. J is TRBJ2-1 and V is TRBV24-1, with TRBD2 identical over 8 bases. The material sequenced was peripheral blood, taken 28 days after the second dose of the MenACWY control vaccine. The source is an adult who received the MenACWY meningococcal vaccine as a control. CDR3 coding DNA: TGTGCCACCAGTGATTTGCAACTAGCGGAGAATGAGCAGTTCTTC. This sequence encodes CATSDLQLAENEQFF.